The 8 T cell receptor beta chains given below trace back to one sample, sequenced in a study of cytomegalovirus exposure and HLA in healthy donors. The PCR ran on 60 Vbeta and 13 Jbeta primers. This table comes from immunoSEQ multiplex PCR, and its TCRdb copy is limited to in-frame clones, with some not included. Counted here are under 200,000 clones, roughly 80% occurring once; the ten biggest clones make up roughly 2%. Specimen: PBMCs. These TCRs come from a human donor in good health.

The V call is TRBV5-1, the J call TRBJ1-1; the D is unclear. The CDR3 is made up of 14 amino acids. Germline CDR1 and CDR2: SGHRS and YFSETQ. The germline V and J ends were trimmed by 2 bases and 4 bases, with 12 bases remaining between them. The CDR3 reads CASSLASLGTEAFF. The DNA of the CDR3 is TGCGCCAGCAGCTTAGCAAGTCTTGGCACTGAAGCTTTCTTT.

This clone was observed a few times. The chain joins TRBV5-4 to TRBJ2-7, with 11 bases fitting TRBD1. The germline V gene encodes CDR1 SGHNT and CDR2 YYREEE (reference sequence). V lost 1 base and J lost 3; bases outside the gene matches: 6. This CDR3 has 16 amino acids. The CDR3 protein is CASSLSLGQGVYEQYF. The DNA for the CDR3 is TGTGCCAGCAGCTTGAGTCTGGGACAGGGGGTCTACGAGCAGTACTTC.

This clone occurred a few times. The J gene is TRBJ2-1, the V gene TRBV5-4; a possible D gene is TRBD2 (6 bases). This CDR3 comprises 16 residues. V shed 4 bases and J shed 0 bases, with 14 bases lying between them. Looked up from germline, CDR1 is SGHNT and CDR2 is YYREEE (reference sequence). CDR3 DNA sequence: TGTGCCAGCAGCCCCAGTGGGGGGAGCTCCTACAATGAGCAGTTCTTC. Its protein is CASSPSGGSSYNEQFF.

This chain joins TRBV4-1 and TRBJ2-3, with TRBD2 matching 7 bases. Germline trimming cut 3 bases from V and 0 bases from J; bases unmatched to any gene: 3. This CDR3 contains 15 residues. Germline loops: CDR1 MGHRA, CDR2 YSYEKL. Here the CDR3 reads CASSQGLPSTDTQYF. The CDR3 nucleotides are TGCGCCAGCAGCCAGGGACTACCTAGCACAGATACGCAGTATTTT.

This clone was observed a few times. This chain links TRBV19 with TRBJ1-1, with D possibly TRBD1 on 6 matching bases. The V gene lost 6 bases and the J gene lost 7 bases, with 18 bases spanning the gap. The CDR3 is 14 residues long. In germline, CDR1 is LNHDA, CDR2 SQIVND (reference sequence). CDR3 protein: CASRYQMDSGEAFF. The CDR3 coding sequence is TGTGCCAGTAGGTACCAAATGGACAGCGGTGAAGCTTTCTTT.

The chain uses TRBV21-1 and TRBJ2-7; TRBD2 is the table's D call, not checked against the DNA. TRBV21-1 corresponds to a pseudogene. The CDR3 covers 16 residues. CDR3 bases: TGTGCCAGCAGCAAAGGGGAGAGCGGGGGGGGTTACGAGCAGTACTTC. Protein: CASSKGESGGGYEQYF.

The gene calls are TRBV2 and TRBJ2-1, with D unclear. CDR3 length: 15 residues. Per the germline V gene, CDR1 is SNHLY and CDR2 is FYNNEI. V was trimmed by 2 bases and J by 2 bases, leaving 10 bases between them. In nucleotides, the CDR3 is TGTGCCAGCAGTGAATCGTCGGTCGCCTACAATGAGCAGTTCTTC. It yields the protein CASSESSVAYNEQFF. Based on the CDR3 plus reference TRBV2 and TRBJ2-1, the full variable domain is EPEVTQTPSHQVTQMGQEVILRCVPISNHLYFYWYRQILGQKVEFLVSFYNNEISEKSEIFDDQFSVERPDGSNFTLKIRSTKLEDSAMYFCASSESSVAYNEQFFGPGTRLTVL.

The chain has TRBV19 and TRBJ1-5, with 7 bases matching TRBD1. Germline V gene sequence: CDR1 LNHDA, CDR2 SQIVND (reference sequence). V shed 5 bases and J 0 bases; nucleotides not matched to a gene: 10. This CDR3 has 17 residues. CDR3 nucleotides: TGTGCCAGTAGTTTATCACAGGGGTCGAATAGCAATCAGCCCCAGCATTTT. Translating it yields CASSLSQGSNSNQPQHF.